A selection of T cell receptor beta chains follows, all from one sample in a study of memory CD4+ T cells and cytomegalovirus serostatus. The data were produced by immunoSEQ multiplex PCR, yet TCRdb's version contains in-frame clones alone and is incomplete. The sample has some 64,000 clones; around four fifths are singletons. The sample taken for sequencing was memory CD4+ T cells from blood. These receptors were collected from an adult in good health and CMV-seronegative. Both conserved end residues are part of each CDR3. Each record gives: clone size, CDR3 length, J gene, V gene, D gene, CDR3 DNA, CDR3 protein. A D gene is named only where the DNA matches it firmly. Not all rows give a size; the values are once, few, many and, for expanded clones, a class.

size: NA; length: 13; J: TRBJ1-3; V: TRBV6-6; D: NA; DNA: TGTGCCAGCCAGCCGTTTCTGGGAAACACCATATATTTT; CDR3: CASQPFLGNTIYF
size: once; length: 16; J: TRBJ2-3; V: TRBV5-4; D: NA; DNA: TGTGCCAGCAAATCGGCTAAATCGTTCAGCACAGATACGCAGTATTTT; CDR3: CASKSAKSFSTDTQYF
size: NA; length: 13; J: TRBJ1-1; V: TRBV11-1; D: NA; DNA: TGTGCCAGCAGCATCACAGAGAACACTGAAGCTTTCTTT; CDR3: CASSITENTEAFF
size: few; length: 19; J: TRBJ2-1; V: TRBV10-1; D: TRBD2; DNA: TGCGCCAGCAGTGGGGGACTAGCGGGGGGCCTCAGCTCCTACAATGAGCAGTTCTTC; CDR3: CASSGGLAGGLSSYNEQFF
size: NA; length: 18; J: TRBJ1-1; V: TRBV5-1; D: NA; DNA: TGCGCCAGCAGCTTGGTACCAGCCACCCGGGGCGGTTACACTGAAGCTTTCTTT; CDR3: CASSLVPATRGGYTEAFF
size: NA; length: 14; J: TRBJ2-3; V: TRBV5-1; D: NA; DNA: TGCGCCAGCAGAGCAGGGAACAGTGCAGATACGCAGTATTTT; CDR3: CASRAGNSADTQYF
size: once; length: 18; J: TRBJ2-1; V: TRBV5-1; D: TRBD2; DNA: TGCGCCAGCAGCCCGGGGCTAGCGGGGGTGAGCTCCTACAATGAGCAGTTCTTC; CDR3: CASSPGLAGVSSYNEQFF
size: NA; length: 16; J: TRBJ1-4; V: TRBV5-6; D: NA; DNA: TGTGCCAGCAGCTTTGGCCAGCGTGCAACTAATGAAAAACTGTTTTTT; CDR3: CASSFGQRATNEKLFF
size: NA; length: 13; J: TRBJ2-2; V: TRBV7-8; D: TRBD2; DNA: TGTGCCAGCCTAGCGGGGCGCACCGGGGAGCTGTTTTTT; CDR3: CASLAGRTGELFF
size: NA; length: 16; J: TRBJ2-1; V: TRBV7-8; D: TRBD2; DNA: TGTGCCAGCAGCCCCCGGCCAGCGGGAGTTGTGAATGAGCAGTTCTTC; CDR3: CASSPRPAGVVNEQFF
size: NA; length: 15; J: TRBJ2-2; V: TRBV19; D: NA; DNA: TGTGCCAGTAGTATAGTTCTGCTGAACACCGGGGAGCTGTTTTTT; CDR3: CASSIVLLNTGELFF
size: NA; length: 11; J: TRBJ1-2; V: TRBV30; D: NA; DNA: TGTGCCTGGAGCAGACAGTATGGCTACACCTTC; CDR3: CAWSRQYGYTF
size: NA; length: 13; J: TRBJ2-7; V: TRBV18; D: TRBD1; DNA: TGTGCCAGCTCACCAACCGACAGGGTCGAGCAGTACTTC; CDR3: CASSPTDRVEQYF
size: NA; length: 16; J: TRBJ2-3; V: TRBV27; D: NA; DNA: TGTGCCAGCAGTTTAGCCGTGCGGGCAGGTGACCACCCGCGGTATTTT; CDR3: CASSLAVRAGDHPRYF
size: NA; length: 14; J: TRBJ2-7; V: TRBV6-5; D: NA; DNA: TGTGCCAGCAACGCAGGCGGGATTTCCTACGAGCAGTACTTC; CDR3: CASNAGGISYEQYF
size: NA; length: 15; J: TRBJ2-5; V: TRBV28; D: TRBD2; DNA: TGTGCCAGCAGTTTAGGCGGGAGGGACCCAGAGACCCAGTACTTC; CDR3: CASSLGGRDPETQYF
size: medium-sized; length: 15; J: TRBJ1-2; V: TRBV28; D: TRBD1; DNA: TGTGCCAGCAGTTCGGAGACAGGGGGCAGTTATGGCTACACCTTC; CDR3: CASSSETGGSYGYTF
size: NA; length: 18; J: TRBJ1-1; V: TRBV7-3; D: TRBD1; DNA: TGTGCCAGCAGCTTAAGGGTAGGGGACAGGGTAAAGAACACTGAAGCTTTCTTT; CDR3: CASSLRVGDRVKNTEAFF
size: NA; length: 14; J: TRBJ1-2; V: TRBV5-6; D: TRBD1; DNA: TGTGCCAGCAGCTTCAGGGGGCGAAACTATGGCTACACCTTC; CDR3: CASSFRGRNYGYTF
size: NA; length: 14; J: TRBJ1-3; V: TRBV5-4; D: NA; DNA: TGTGCCAGCAGACCCTGGGGGCCTGGAAACACCATATATTTT; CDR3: CASRPWGPGNTIYF